This TCR beta chain was profiled in a study of control samples from healthy donors and cancer patients. Assay used: immunoSEQ multiplex PCR; TCRdb lists only in-frame clones, some missing. The sample carries some 120,000 clones, 85% to 95% recorded once. This clone was found once. Germline V CDR1 and CDR2: KGHSH, LQKENI. CDR3 length equals 14 residues. The V and J ends lost 0 bases and 3 bases respectively, with 9 bases between them. This TCR was sampled from a young man in good health. Sequencing was performed on blood. The chain carries TRBV18 and TRBJ2-7; D tentatively fits TRBD1 or TRBD2 (5 bases each). The CDR3 region is CASSPPGTVYEQYF. In DNA, the CDR3 is TGTGCCAGCTCACCACCCGGGACGGTCTACGAGCAGTACTTC.